Below, one TCR beta chain is given with its context. What it binds is not known. After removal of 4 bases from V and 2 bases from J, the junction contained 5 bases not matched to a gene. The germline gives CDR1 SGHTA, CDR2 FQGNSA. This CDR3 region has 14 residues. These data originate in a study of OX40 agonist ivuxolimab in advanced cancers. The study's findings and limits: Researchers did not establish what antigens the expanded peripheral T cells target. Compared with CD4+, CD8+ T cells on average had more expanded clones.

This table comes from immunoSEQ multiplex PCR, and its TCRdb copy is limited to in-frame clones, with some not included. This table holds 65,000 to 100,000 clones, approximately 79% found once. The sequencing here drew on CD4+ or CD8+ T cells sorted from blood, taken in a trial of the OX40 agonist ivuxolimab. This receptor was taken from an adult with an advanced solid tumor such as melanoma, head and neck, liver or kidney cancer. The chain has TRBV7-2 and TRBJ2-7, with 7 bases identical to TRBD1. The CDR3 bases are TGTGCCAGCAGCTCAACAGGGGCTCCCTACGAGCAGTACTTC. It translates to CASSSTGAPYEQYF.